The present T cell receptor (beta chain) was sequenced within a study of blood T cells in healthy people across ages. This clonotype was detected a few times. Its antigen remains unknown. Together with a sample-barcoded 5' primer, a J-beta primer mix was included in a second PCR lasting 7 to 11 cycles. Template switching added a 12-random-nucleotide identifier to every cDNA molecule. TCRdb used MiXCR to reprocess the 5' RACE reads, holding one entry per CDR3 protein. The sample holds roughly 790,000 distinct CDR3 sequences, roughly two fifths seen once. Those donating, healthy Caucasian individuals from Russia, were aged roughly 6 to 100. Points from the study as a whole: Older age coincided with a roughly linear decline in TCR beta diversity per million T cells.

The CDR3 contains 15 residues. Trimming left V 0 bases short and J 0 bases short, with 7 bases between. The germline V gene encodes CDR1 SGHRS and CDR2 YFSETQ. The receptor was isolated from an older woman in good health. The chain couples TRBV5-1 to TRBJ1-5, with D unresolved. Sequencing used blood. As DNA, the CDR3 is TGCGCCAGCAGCTTGGCCCCGTCTAGCAATCAGCCCCAGCATTTT. Its translation is CASSLAPSSNQPQHF.